What follows is one T cell receptor (beta chain) and its context. Its target is not known. Germline CDR1 and CDR2: LGHNA and YNFKEQ. Trimming took 2 bases from V and 2 from J, leaving 19 bases between them. This CDR3 contains 17 residues. Sequencing libraries for TCR beta were prepared with iRepertoire HTBI primers and Arm-PCR of CDR3 regions. TCRdb used MiXCR to reprocess the multiplex PCR reads, holding one entry per CDR3 protein. The data hold approximately 460,000 distinct CDR3 sequences, with less than 20% observed a single time. This sample stems from a study of regulatory T cells in long-lasting Graves disease. About the research overall: Graves' patients who were just diagnosed had used antithyroid drugs for under 3 months. Points from the study as a whole: Persistent Graves' patients showed less TCR diversity than newly diagnosed ones.

Time point noted: newly diagnosed GD, antithyroid drugs for less than 3 months. Following extraction of RNA from PBMCs, that RNA was used to make the TCR library. These data also featured in a second study, about T cells in Graves' hyperthyroidism and ophthalmopathy. That work contributes: With the HTBI primer set, the TCR CDR3 went through a first round of RT-PCR.

The receptor was isolated from a woman aged 25 to 45 with Graves disease. Sequencing was performed on peripheral blood mononuclear cells (PBMCs), taken at new diagnosis, from a patient treated with antithyroid drugs. The chain combines TRBV4-2 with TRBJ2-7; TRBD1 is a possible D gene (6 bases). CDR3 sequence reads: CASSQFTYGTPTYEQYF. DNA for the CDR3: TGTGCCAGCAGCCAATTTACTTACGGGACACCTACCTACGAGCAGTACTTC.